These T cell receptor beta chains were read from a single sample in a study of T cell repertoires in cytomegalovirus infection. Their antigen targets remain unknown. TCRdb recomputed calls from the reads with MiXCR, one row per CDR3 protein. The sample lists nearly 700,000 distinct CDR3 sequences, roughly 30% occurring once. Sequenced here: cultured PBMCs, sampled from culture after CMV antigen stimulation. The receptors shown here come from a human donor in good health (CMV status not recorded). Some clones in this sample may be carry-over from other donors' samples. The CDR3 runs from the conserved cysteine through the conserved F or W. Each record gives: J gene, D gene, clone size, V gene, CDR3 protein, CDR3 DNA. A D gene is named only where the DNA matches it firmly. A row's size may be missing; if present it is once, few, many or a size class.

TRBJ1-4,NA,NA,TRBV20-1,CSAREDRAIEKLFF,TGCAGTGCTAGGGAGGACAGAGCAATTGAAAAACTGTTTTTT
TRBJ1-1,NA,many,TRBV12-3/TRBV12-4,CASSFSGGENTEAFF,TGTGCCAGCAGTTTCTCGGGGGGAGAGAACACTGAAGCTTTCTTT
TRBJ1-2,TRBD1,many,TRBV7-8,CASSRNRGVLDYGYTF,TGTGCCAGCAGCCGGAACAGGGGAGTGCTGGACTATGGCTACACCTTC
TRBJ2-3,TRBD2,NA,TRBV7-6,CASIESGGMTDTQYF,TGTGCCAGCATCGAGAGCGGGGGGATGACAGATACGCAGTATTTT
TRBJ1-5,TRBD1,NA,TRBV7-9,CASSVYRDRVNQPQHF,TGTGCCAGCAGCGTATACCGGGACAGGGTTAATCAGCCCCAGCATTTT
TRBJ1-5,NA,many,TRBV7-2,CASSLVNNQPQHF,TGTGCCAGCAGCTTAGTTAACAATCAGCCCCAGCATTTT
TRBJ1-2,NA,NA,TRBV4-1,CASSQVTGSNYGYTF,TGCGCCAGCAGCCAAGTCACAGGATCTAACTATGGCTACACCTTC
TRBJ1-1,NA,NA,TRBV12-3/TRBV12-4,CASSLVSGETEAFF,TGTGCCAGCAGTTTAGTTTCCGGGGAAACTGAAGCTTTCTTT
TRBJ2-7,NA,NA,TRBV4-1,CASSQLVRYEQYF,TGCGCCAGCAGCCAACTAGTCCGGTACGAGCAGTACTTC
TRBJ1-1,TRBD1,NA,TRBV7-9,CATKTFRGEDTEAFF,TGTGCAACCAAGACTTTCAGGGGGGAGGACACTGAAGCTTTCTTT
TRBJ2-3,TRBD1,few,TRBV6-2/TRBV6-3,CASSRRGPRDTQYF,TGTGCCAGCAGTCGCAGGGGGCCGAGAGATACGCAGTATTTT
TRBJ2-3,NA,NA,TRBV2,CASRTEGNTDTQYF,TGTGCCAGCCGGACAGAGGGGAACACAGATACGCAGTATTTT
TRBJ1-4,NA,few,TRBV4-2,CASSQEDARVGEKLFF,TGTGCCAGCAGCCAAGAAGATGCCCGTGTGGGTGAAAAACTGTTTTTT
TRBJ1-5,TRBD1,NA,TRBV14,CASSPGGDRDQPQHF,TGTGCCAGCAGCCCAGGGGGGGACAGGGATCAGCCCCAGCATTTT
TRBJ2-5,TRBD2,few,TRBV6-5,CASSYSGLAGEQETQYF,TGTGCCAGCAGTTACTCGGGACTAGCGGGGGAACAAGAGACCCAGTACTTC
TRBJ2-1,NA,NA,TRBV15,CATSRAHYIMYNEQFF,TGTGCCACCAGCAGAGCACATTATATCATGTACAATGAGCAGTTCTTC
TRBJ2-5,TRBD2,few,TRBV7-2,CASTRTSGTGAQETQYF,TGTGCCAGCACCCGGACTAGCGGGACCGGGGCCCAAGAGACCCAGTACTTC
TRBJ2-1,TRBD2,NA,TRBV10-3,CAISGPGLAGVDEQFF,TGTGCCATCAGTGGGCCGGGACTAGCGGGAGTTGATGAGCAGTTCTTC
TRBJ2-1,TRBD2,few,TRBV7-2,CASSSPLAGGVDEQFF,TGTGCCAGCAGCTCCCCGCTTGCGGGGGGGGTAGATGAGCAGTTCTTC
TRBJ2-5,NA,few,TRBV4-2,CASSQAPGGLFQETQYF,TGTGCCAGCAGCCAAGCCCCCGGGGGGCTCTTCCAAGAGACCCAGTACTTC
TRBJ2-1,NA,many,TRBV28,CASSFRDGYNEQFF,TGTGCCAGCAGTTTCCGGGACGGCTACAATGAGCAGTTCTTC
TRBJ1-6,NA,NA,TRBV18,CASSPAQWGASNSPLHF,TGTGCCAGCTCACCTGCCCAATGGGGGGCGAGTAATTCACCCCTCCACTTT
TRBJ2-3,TRBD2,NA,TRBV28,CASSLLGTSGTDTQYF,TGTGCCAGCAGTTTACTAGGGACTAGCGGAACAGATACGCAGTATTTT
TRBJ1-1,NA,many,TRBV7-2,CASSAEPNTEAFF,TGTGCCAGCAGCGCGGAACCGAACACTGAAGCTTTCTTT
TRBJ2-3,TRBD1,NA,TRBV3-1,CASSHLDRGTDTQYF,TGTGCCAGCAGCCATCTGGACAGGGGGACAGATACGCAGTATTTT
TRBJ2-1,TRBD2,NA,TRBV4-1,CASSPLYGSGGLNEQFF,TGCGCCAGCAGCCCCCTTTATGGTAGCGGGGGACTAAATGAGCAGTTCTTC
TRBJ2-3,NA,few,TRBV7-2,CASSLEGGFTDTQYF,TGTGCCAGCAGCTTAGAGGGGGGTTTCACAGATACGCAGTATTTT
TRBJ1-5,NA,NA,TRBV20-1,CSARDGGGLHAQHF,TGCAGTGCTAGAGATGGCGGGGGGCTGCATGCCCAGCATTTT
TRBJ1-3,NA,NA,TRBV7-9,CASVSSGNTIYF,TGTGCCAGCGTGAGCTCTGGAAACACCATATATTTT
TRBJ2-5,TRBD1,few,TRBV7-8,CASSFRTGQETQYF,TGTGCCAGCAGCTTCCGGACAGGCCAAGAGACCCAGTACTTC
TRBJ1-3,NA,NA,TRBV6-5,CASSYVSQAGNTIYF,TGTGCCAGCAGTTACGTCAGTCAGGCTGGAAACACCATATATTTT
TRBJ1-1,NA,NA,TRBV28,CASSFGWIAEAFF,TGTGCCAGCAGTTTCGGGTGGATCGCTGAAGCTTTCTTT
TRBJ1-1,NA,NA,TRBV2,CASSALPGPNTEAFF,TGTGCCAGCAGTGCCCTCCCAGGTCCGAACACTGAAGCTTTCTTT
TRBJ2-5,TRBD2,NA,TRBV10-3,CAISDPRGLANQETQYF,TGTGCCATCAGTGATCCCCGGGGACTAGCGAACCAAGAGACCCAGTACTTC
TRBJ1-2,TRBD1,many,TRBV7-2,CASTPTGVTKYGYTF,TGTGCCAGCACCCCCACAGGGGTCACCAAATATGGCTACACCTTC
TRBJ2-7,TRBD1,NA,TRBV6-1,CASSEPRDSVYEQYF,TGTGCCAGCAGTGAACCCCGGGACAGCGTATACGAGCAGTACTTC
TRBJ1-1,NA,few,TRBV7-8,CASSPRMGVNTEAFF,TGTGCCAGCAGCCCCCGTATGGGGGTCAACACTGAAGCTTTCTTT
TRBJ2-2,TRBD2,many,TRBV7-6,CASSFDSGATNTGELFF,TGTGCCAGCAGCTTCGATAGCGGGGCAACGAACACCGGGGAGCTGTTTTTT
TRBJ1-1,NA,NA,TRBV7-9,CASSPQGTIRNTEAFF,TGTGCCAGCAGCCCTCAGGGGACAATTAGGAACACTGAAGCTTTCTTT
TRBJ2-4,NA,many,TRBV6-1,CASSESSWQHNTKALTKNIQYF,TGTGCCAGCAGTGAATCCTCATGGCAGCACAATACCAAGGCACTAACCAAAAACATTCAGTACTTC
TRBJ1-1,NA,NA,TRBV5-1,CASSLPRGGMNTEAFF,TGCGCCAGCAGCTTACCCCGTGGGGGAATGAACACTGAAGCTTTCTTT
TRBJ1-2,NA,few,TRBV7-6,CASSTEVGYTF,TGTGCCAGCAGCACTGAGGTTGGCTACACCTTC
TRBJ1-5,NA,NA,TRBV20-1,CSASPTPEEPQHF,TGCAGTGCTAGCCCGACACCGGAGGAGCCCCAGCATTTT
TRBJ1-6,NA,few,TRBV2,CASSDSGGNSPLHF,TGTGCCAGCAGTGATTCGGGGGGGAATTCACCCCTCCACTTT
TRBJ1-5,NA,NA,TRBV7-6,CASSLARGPWSNQPQHF,TGTGCCAGCAGCTTAGCCAGGGGCCCGTGGAGCAATCAGCCCCAGCATTTT
TRBJ2-6,NA,NA,TRBV4-1,CASSHNTAGANVLTF,TGCGCCAGCAGTCACAACACAGCTGGGGCCAACGTCCTGACTTTC
TRBJ1-1,TRBD1,few,TRBV6-2/TRBV6-3,CASSYGTGGGNTEAFF,TGTGCCAGCAGTTACGGGACAGGGGGGGGGAACACTGAAGCTTTCTTT
TRBJ1-4,NA,NA,TRBV4-3,CASSQQPGLFEKLFF,TGCGCCAGCAGCCAACAACCGGGACTTTTTGAAAAACTGTTTTTT
TRBJ2-5,NA,many,TRBV11-2,CASSPGPFETQYF,TGTGCCAGCAGCCCGGGACCGTTCGAGACCCAGTACTTC
TRBJ1-4,NA,NA,TRBV20-1,CSARGGGDGEKLFF,TGCAGTGCTAGAGGAGGTGGGGACGGTGAAAAACTGTTTTTT
TRBJ2-1,NA,NA,TRBV24-1,CATSAMASRDGDNEQFF,TGTGCCACCAGTGCCATGGCGTCCCGGGACGGCGACAATGAGCAGTTCTTC
TRBJ2-3,NA,many,TRBV7-2,CASSYSRNWPNTDTQYF,TGTGCCAGCAGCTACAGTAGAAACTGGCCCAACACAGATACGCAGTATTTT
TRBJ2-1,TRBD2,NA,TRBV20-1,CSALPLGLAGENEQFF,TGCAGTGCTTTACCACTTGGACTAGCGGGAGAAAATGAGCAGTTCTTC
TRBJ2-7,NA,NA,TRBV7-2,CASSLRGAFSYEHYF,TGTGCCAGCAGCTTACGAGGGGCCTTCTCCTACGAGCATTACTTC
TRBJ2-1,NA,NA,TRBV20-1,CSARVRAGSYNEQFF,TGCAGTGCTAGAGTCAGAGCGGGCTCCTACAATGAGCAGTTCTTC
TRBJ1-4,TRBD1,few,TRBV25-1,CASSVRGGANEKLFF,TGTGCCAGCAGTGTTAGAGGGGGCGCTAATGAAAAACTGTTTTTT